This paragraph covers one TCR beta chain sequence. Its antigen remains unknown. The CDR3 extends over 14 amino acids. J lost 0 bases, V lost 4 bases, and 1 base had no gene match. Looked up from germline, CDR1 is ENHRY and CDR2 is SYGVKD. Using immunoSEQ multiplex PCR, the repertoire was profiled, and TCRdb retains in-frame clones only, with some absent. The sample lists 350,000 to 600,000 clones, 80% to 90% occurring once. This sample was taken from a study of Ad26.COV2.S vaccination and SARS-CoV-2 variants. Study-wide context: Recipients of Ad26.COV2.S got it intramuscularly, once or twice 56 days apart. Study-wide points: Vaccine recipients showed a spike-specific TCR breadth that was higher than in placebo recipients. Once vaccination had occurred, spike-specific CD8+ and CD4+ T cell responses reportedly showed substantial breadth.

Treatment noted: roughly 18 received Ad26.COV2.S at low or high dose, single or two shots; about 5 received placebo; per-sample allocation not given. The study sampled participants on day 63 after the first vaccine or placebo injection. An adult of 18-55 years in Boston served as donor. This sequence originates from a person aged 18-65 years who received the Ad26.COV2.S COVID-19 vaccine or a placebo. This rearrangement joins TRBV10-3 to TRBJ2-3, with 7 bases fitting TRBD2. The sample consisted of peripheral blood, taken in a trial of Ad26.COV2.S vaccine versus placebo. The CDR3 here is CAISVTSSTDTQYF. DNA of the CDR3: TGTGCCATCAGTGTGACTAGCAGCACAGATACGCAGTATTTT.